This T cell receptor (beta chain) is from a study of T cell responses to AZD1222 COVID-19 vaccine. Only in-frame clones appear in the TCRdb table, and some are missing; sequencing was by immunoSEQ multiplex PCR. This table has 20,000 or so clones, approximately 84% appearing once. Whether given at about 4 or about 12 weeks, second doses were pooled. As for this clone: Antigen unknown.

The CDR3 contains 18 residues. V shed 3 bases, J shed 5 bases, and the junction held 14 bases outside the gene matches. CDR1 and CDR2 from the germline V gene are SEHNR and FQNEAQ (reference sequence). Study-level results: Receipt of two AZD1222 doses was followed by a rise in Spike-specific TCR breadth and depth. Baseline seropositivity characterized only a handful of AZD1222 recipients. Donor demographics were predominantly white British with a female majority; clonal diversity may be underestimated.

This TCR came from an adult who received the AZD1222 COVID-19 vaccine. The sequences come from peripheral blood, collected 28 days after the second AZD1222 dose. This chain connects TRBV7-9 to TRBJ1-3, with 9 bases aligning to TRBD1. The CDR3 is CASSFLGTGRDDRNTIYF. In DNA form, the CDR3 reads TGTGCCAGCAGCTTCTTAGGGACAGGGCGAGACGATCGAAACACCATATATTTT.